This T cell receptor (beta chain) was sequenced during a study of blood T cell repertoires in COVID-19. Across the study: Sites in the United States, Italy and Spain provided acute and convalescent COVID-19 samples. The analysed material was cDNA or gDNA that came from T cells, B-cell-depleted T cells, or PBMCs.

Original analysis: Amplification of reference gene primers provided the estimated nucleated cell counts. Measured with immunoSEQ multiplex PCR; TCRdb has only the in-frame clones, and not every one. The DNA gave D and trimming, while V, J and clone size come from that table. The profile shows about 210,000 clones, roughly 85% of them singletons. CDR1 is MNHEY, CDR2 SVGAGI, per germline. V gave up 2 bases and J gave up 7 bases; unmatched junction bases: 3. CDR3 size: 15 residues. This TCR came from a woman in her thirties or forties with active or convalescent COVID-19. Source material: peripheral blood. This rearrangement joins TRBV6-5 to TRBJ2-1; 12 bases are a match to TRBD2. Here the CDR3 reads CASSYGGTSGNEQFF. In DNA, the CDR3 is TGTGCCAGCAGTTACGGTGGGACTAGCGGGAATGAGCAGTTCTTC.